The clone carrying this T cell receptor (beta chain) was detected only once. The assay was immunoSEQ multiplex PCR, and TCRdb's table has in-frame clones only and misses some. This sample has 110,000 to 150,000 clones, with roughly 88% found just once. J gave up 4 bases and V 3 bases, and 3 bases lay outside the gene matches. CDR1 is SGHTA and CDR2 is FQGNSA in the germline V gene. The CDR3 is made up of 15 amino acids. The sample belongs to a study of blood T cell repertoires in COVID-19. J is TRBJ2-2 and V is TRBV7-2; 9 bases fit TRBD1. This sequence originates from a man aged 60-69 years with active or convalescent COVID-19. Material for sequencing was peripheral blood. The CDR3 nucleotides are TGTGCCAGCAGCTTTGGGACAGGGATCACCGGGGAGCTGTTTTTT. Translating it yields CASSFGTGITGELFF.